Listed below are T cell receptor beta chains from one sample, sequenced in a study of T cells in Graves' hyperthyroidism and ophthalmopathy. One entry per CDR3 protein, called by TCRdb with MiXCR from the multiplex PCR reads. This table has approximately 410,000 distinct CDR3 sequences, approximately 14% appearing once. Input material: blood. The origin of the receptors is a man between 18 and 29 years old with Graves' ophthalmopathy. Each CDR3 is given with its conserved first and last residue. The order of the fields is J gene, D gene, V gene, CDR3 length, clone size, CDR3 DNA, CDR3 protein. D genes are given only for firm matches. The size of a clone is reported for some rows only, either as once, few or many, or as a class for expanded clones.

j_gene: TRBJ2-2
d_gene: .
v_gene: TRBV20-1
len: 13
abundance: many
CDR3nt: TGCAGTGCTAGACAGGGAGGAGCCGGGGAGCTGTTTTTT
CDR3aa: CSARQGGAGELFF

j_gene: TRBJ2-5
d_gene: TRBD1
v_gene: TRBV2
len: 15
abundance: many
CDR3nt: TGTGCCAGCAGTGTGAACAGGGGGTCTCGAGAGACCCAGTACTTC
CDR3aa: CASSVNRGSRETQYF

j_gene: TRBJ2-7
d_gene: .
v_gene: TRBV6-5
len: 14
abundance: few
CDR3nt: TGTGCCAGCAGTTACGGTGGGGGTACCTACGAGCAGTACTTC
CDR3aa: CASSYGGGTYEQYF

j_gene: TRBJ2-4
d_gene: TRBD1
v_gene: TRBV11-2
len: 17
abundance: many
CDR3nt: TGTGCCAGCAGCTTAGCCAGGGGGCGCGTTGCCAAAAACATTCAGTACTTC
CDR3aa: CASSLARGRVAKNIQYF

j_gene: TRBJ2-1
d_gene: TRBD2
v_gene: TRBV29-1
len: 14
abundance: many
CDR3nt: TGCAGCGCTCTACTAGCGGGGGGTTACAATGAGCAGTTCTTC
CDR3aa: CSALLAGGYNEQFF

j_gene: TRBJ2-3
d_gene: TRBD2
v_gene: TRBV5-5
len: 15
abundance: many
CDR3nt: TGTGCCAGCAGCACCAGCGGGGGGCCCACAGATACGCAGTATTTT
CDR3aa: CASSTSGGPTDTQYF

j_gene: TRBJ2-7
d_gene: .
v_gene: TRBV5-1
len: 12
abundance: many
CDR3nt: TGCGCCAGCAGCTTGGAGCTGGACGAGCAGTACTTC
CDR3aa: CASSLELDEQYF

j_gene: TRBJ1-4
d_gene: TRBD1
v_gene: TRBV20-1
len: 15
abundance: .
CDR3nt: TGCAGTGCTAGGGGGACAGAAGCAACTAATGAAAAACTGCTTTTT
CDR3aa: CSARGTEATNEKLLF

j_gene: TRBJ1-2
d_gene: .
v_gene: TRBV10-3
len: 16
abundance: many
CDR3nt: TGTGCCATCAGTGAGTCGATGGGCAGGGTGTTGTATGGCTACACCTTC
CDR3aa: CAISESMGRVLYGYTF

j_gene: TRBJ2-7
d_gene: .
v_gene: TRBV10-3
len: 14
abundance: many
CDR3nt: TGTGCCATCAGTCTAGGCGCCCTGATGGGCGAGCAGTACTTC
CDR3aa: CAISLGALMGEQYF

j_gene: TRBJ1-5
d_gene: .
v_gene: TRBV7-2
len: 14
abundance: many
CDR3nt: TGTGCCAGCAGCTTAGGGGCAGCTCCAGGGCCCCAGCATTTT
CDR3aa: CASSLGAAPGPQHF

j_gene: TRBJ2-7
d_gene: TRBD2
v_gene: TRBV2
len: 13
abundance: many
CDR3nt: TGTGCCAGCAGGGGTAGCGGGAGTTACGAGCAGTACTTC
CDR3aa: CASRGSGSYEQYF

j_gene: TRBJ1-1
d_gene: TRBD1
v_gene: TRBV2
len: 15
abundance: .
CDR3nt: TGTGCCAGCAGTCGAAGTACAGGGGTGAACACTGAAGCTTTCTTT
CDR3aa: CASSRSTGVNTEAFF

j_gene: TRBJ2-5
d_gene: TRBD2
v_gene: TRBV5-1
len: 14
abundance: .
CDR3nt: TGCGCCGGCAGCTCGACTAGCGGGGAGGAGACCCAGTACTTC
CDR3aa: CAGSSTSGEETQYF

j_gene: TRBJ2-5
d_gene: TRBD1
v_gene: TRBV11-1
len: 14
abundance: many
CDR3nt: TGTGCCAGCAGCCAAGGACAGGGGGTGGAGACCCAGTACTTC
CDR3aa: CASSQGQGVETQYF

j_gene: TRBJ2-2
d_gene: .
v_gene: TRBV12-3/TRBV12-4
len: 14
abundance: many
CDR3nt: TGTGCCAGCAGTTTGGGTAGGGCTGCCGGGGAGCTGTTTTTT
CDR3aa: CASSLGRAAGELFF

j_gene: TRBJ2-7
d_gene: TRBD2
v_gene: TRBV6-1
len: 15
abundance: .
CDR3nt: TGTGCCAGCAGTGAAGCGCTAGCGGAGATCTACGAGCAGTACTTC
CDR3aa: CASSEALAEIYEQYF

j_gene: TRBJ2-7
d_gene: .
v_gene: TRBV14
len: 14
abundance: .
CDR3nt: TGTGCCAAACTACAGCGCGGGGCCAAATACGAGCAGTACTTC
CDR3aa: CAKLQRGAKYEQYF